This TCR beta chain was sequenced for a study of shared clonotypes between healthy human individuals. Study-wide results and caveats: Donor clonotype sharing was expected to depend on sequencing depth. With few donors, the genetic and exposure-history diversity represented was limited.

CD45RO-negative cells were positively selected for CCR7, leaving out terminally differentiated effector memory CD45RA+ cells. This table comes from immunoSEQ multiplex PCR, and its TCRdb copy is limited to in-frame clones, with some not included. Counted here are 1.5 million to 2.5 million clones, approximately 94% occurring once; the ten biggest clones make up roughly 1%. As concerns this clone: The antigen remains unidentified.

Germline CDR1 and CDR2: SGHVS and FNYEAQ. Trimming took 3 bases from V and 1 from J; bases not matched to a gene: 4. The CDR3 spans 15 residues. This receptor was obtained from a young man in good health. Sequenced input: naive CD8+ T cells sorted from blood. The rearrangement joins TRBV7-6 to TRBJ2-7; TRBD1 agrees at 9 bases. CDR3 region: CASSFGGTGSYEQYF. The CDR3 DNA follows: TGTGCCAGCAGCTTTGGAGGGACAGGGTCCTACGAGCAGTACTTC.